A single sample gave rise to the 23 T cell receptor beta chains below, sequenced in a study of cytomegalovirus exposure and HLA in healthy donors. The study ran its PCR with 60 Vbeta and 13 Jbeta primers. TCRdb's table, derived via immunoSEQ multiplex PCR, lists solely in-frame clones and lacks some. The table includes roughly 150,000 clones, roughly 85% detected once. The sample taken for sequencing was PBMCs. These receptor sequences come from a woman under 30 in good health and CMV-seronegative.

The chain has TRBV19 and TRBJ2-5; possible D gene TRBD2, 7 bases. CDR1 and CDR2 from the germline V gene are LNHDA and SQIVND (reference sequence). The CDR3 contains 17 residues. Trimming took off 1 base at V and 2 bases at J, with 17 bases between the two ends. CDR3 sequence (DNA): TGTGCCAGTAGTATAGTCGCGCGGGGGCCCGGTCAAGAGACCCAGTACTTC. This gives the protein CASSIVARGPGQETQYF.

The gene calls are TRBV28 and TRBJ1-3; 10 bases align to TRBD1. Germline V CDR1 and CDR2: MDHEN, SYDVKM. After removal of 8 bases from V and 0 bases from J, the junction contained 22 bases not matched to a gene. The CDR3 totals 21 residues. The CDR3 DNA is TGTGCCAGCCCTCAGACCCTTCCGGGACAGGGGCAGGACCTCTCTGGAAACACCATATATTTT. This sequence encodes CASPQTLPGQGQDLSGNTIYF.

The V gene is TRBV28, the J gene TRBJ1-1; weak D call: TRBD1 (6 bases). There are 13 residues in the CDR3. With 5 bases removed from V and 7 bases from J, the gap between germline ends came to 14 bases. CDR1 MDHEN and CDR2 SYDVKM come from the germline V gene. As DNA, the CDR3 is TGTGCCAGCAGTGTGCCGGGACACTGTGAAGCTTTCTTT. This codes for CASSVPGHCEAFF.

The chain is built from TRBV25-1 and TRBJ1-1; tentatively, D is TRBD1 (5 bases). This CDR3 has 13 residues. Trimming removed 6 bases from V and 4 bases from J, with 12 bases in between. Germline V gene lookup returns CDR1 MGHDK and CDR2 SYGVNS. CDR3 in amino acids: CASSTTDPTEAFF. In nucleotides, the CDR3 is TGTGCCAGCAGCACGACAGATCCCACTGAAGCTTTCTTT.

CDR3 DNA: TGTGCCAGCAGTTTCGACTACCAAAGGTCCTACGAGCAGTACTTC. Encoded protein: CASSFDYQRSYEQYF. The chain carries TRBV27 and TRBJ2-7; a possible D gene is TRBD2 (5 bases). CDR1 and CDR2 from the germline V gene are MNHEY and SMNVEV (reference sequence). V dropped 3 bases and J dropped 1 base, with 13 bases sitting between them. The CDR3 extends over 15 amino acids.

A single count supports this clone. V gene TRBV4-1 combines with J gene TRBJ2-2; D might be TRBD2 (5 bases). Deletions cut 5 bases from V and 6 bases from J, with 13 bases between. Germline V gene lookup returns CDR1 MGHRA and CDR2 YSYEKL. The CDR3 is made up of 14 amino acids. In DNA form, the CDR3 reads TGCGCCAGCAGCAAGTCGGACTGGGCCGGGGAGCTGTTTTTT. Its protein product is CASSKSDWAGELFF.

The gene calls are TRBV21-1 and TRBJ2-4; the D call of TRBD1 is as the table states it, not checked on the DNA. TRBV21-1 is a documented pseudogene. The CDR3 length is 17 residues. DNA for the CDR3: TGTGCCAGCAGAACGTTCGGGCCTAGACAGGGCAAAAACATTCAGTACTTC. This encodes CASRTFGPRQGKNIQYF.

The chain recombines TRBV7-2 with TRBJ2-5; perhaps TRBD2 as D (5 bases). The better agreement between TRBJ2-7 and the DNA end casts doubt on the J call. In germline, CDR1 is SGHTA, CDR2 FQGNSA. The CDR3 runs to 12 residues. CDR3 nucleotides: TGTGCCAGCAGGGACTCAAACTACGAGCAGTACTTC. Residues: CASRDSNYEQYF.

The V and J genes are TRBV15 and TRBJ2-2, with 7 bases identical to TRBD2. Germline V lookup: CDR1 LNHNV, CDR2 YYDKDF (reference sequence). The CDR3 runs 16 residues. Trimming at V came to 1 base and at J to 5 bases, leaving 7 bases not matched to a gene. The CDR3 nucleotides read TGTGCCACCAGCAGAGGGGGAGGGATCTATACCGGGGAGCTGTTTTTT. It encodes CATSRGGGIYTGELFF.

Only one count was recorded for this clone. This chain joins TRBV5-1 and TRBJ1-6; D may be TRBD1 (5 bases). The CDR3 covers 19 residues. The V end was cut by 0 bases, the J end by 0 bases, with 16 bases between. In germline, CDR1 is SGHRS, CDR2 YFSETQ. The CDR3 sequence: CASSLAGGNWGSYNSPLHF. The DNA for the CDR3 is TGCGCCAGCAGCTTGGCCGGGGGGAATTGGGGCTCCTATAATTCACCCCTCCACTTT.

V usage is TRBV4-1 and J usage is TRBJ2-1, with 10 positions matching TRBD2. CDR1 and CDR2 (germline): MGHRA, YSYEKL. This CDR3 is 18 amino acids long. V dropped 1 base and J dropped 7; count of bases not matched to a gene: 13. CDR3 loop: CASSQGVPAGGPRNEQFF. CDR3 DNA sequence: TGCGCCAGCAGCCAAGGAGTCCCAGCGGGGGGGCCAAGGAATGAGCAGTTCTTC.

The chain employs TRBV27 and TRBJ1-2, with 9 positions matching TRBD1. J gave up 2 bases and V 7 bases, and 5 bases lay outside the gene matches. This CDR3 region has 14 residues. CDR1 is MNHEY, CDR2 SMNVEV, per germline (reference sequence). CDR3 nucleotides: TGTGCCAGCAAGTTGGGACAGGGCAACTATGGCTACACCTTC. This sequence encodes CASKLGQGNYGYTF.

V and J are TRBV6-1 and TRBJ2-5; TRBD2 aligns across 7 bases. The CDR3 has 16 amino acids. Germline V gene sequence: CDR1 MNHNS, CDR2 SASEGT. J was trimmed by 5 bases and V by 4 bases; bases with no gene match: 13. The DNA for the CDR3 is TGTGCCAGCAGTGGAGGGAGCGGGGAGGCTCCGGAGACCCAGTACTTC. Translated: CASSGGSGEAPETQYF.

The chain recombines TRBV27 with TRBJ1-2; no definite D call. This CDR3 comprises 14 residues. V dropped 6 bases and J dropped 4 bases, with 15 bases sitting between them. Germline values: CDR1 MNHEY, CDR2 SMNVEV (reference sequence). The CDR3 DNA reads as TGTGCCAGCAGCCTCCTGGGAGACTTCTATGGCTACACCTTC. It codes for CASSLLGDFYGYTF.

The genes are TRBV7-2 and TRBJ2-4; 11 bases align to TRBD1. V was pared by 1 base and J by 0 bases, with 8 bases of the junction left unmatched. The CDR3 spans 19 residues. Germline values: CDR1 SGHTA, CDR2 FQGNSA. The CDR3, as DNA: TGTGCCAGCAGCTTAGGTTGGGGACAGGGGGTACTAGCCAAAAACATTCAGTACTTC. This translates into CASSLGWGQGVLAKNIQYF.

The rearrangement uses TRBV5-1 and TRBJ2-7, with 9 bases fitting TRBD1. This CDR3 has 15 amino acids. Trimming at V came to 1 base and at J to 5 bases, leaving 7 bases not matched to a gene. Germline CDR1 SGHRS, CDR2 YFSETQ. In DNA, the CDR3 is TGCGCCAGCAGCTTGTCCCCGGGACAGGGCCACGAGCAGTACTTC. Translation gives CASSLSPGQGHEQYF.

The table lists this clone with a count of one. The chain joins TRBV4-1 to TRBJ2-7; 12 bases are a match to TRBD2. V dropped 2 bases and J dropped 2; count of bases not matched to a gene: 4. The CDR3 sequence is 16 residues long. Germline CDR1 is MGHRA and CDR2 is YSYEKL. CDR3 loop: CASSQPTSGGTYEQYF. CDR3 bases: TGCGCCAGCAGCCAACCGACTAGCGGGGGAACCTACGAGCAGTACTTC.

This clone was seen more than once but under ten times. The chain couples TRBV7-2 to TRBJ2-7, with 11 bases identical to TRBD1. Per the germline V gene, CDR1 is SGHTA and CDR2 is FQGNSA. The CDR3 has 13 amino acids. V shed 5 bases, J shed 6 bases, and the junction held 3 bases outside the gene matches. The CDR3 coding sequence is TGTGCCAGCAGCCCGGGACAGGGGGGCGAGCAGTACTTC. Encoded protein: CASSPGQGGEQYF. The whole variable domain, remainder taken from reference TRBV7-2 and TRBJ2-7, is GAGVSQSPSNKVTEKGKDVELRCDPISGHTALYWYRQSLGQGLEFLIYFQGNSAPDKSGLPSDRFSAERTGGSVSTLTIQRTQQEDSAVYLCASSPGQGGEQYFGPGTRLTVT.

This clone was seen just once. The chain uses TRBV7-2 and TRBJ2-5; TRBD2 agrees at 16 bases. CDR1 SGHTA and CDR2 FQGNSA come from the germline V gene. Losses at the gene ends were 5 bases for V and 4 bases for J; bases not matched to a gene: 10. This CDR3 comprises 18 residues. CDR3 amino acids: CASSPGTSGGATPETQYF. The DNA of the CDR3 is TGTGCCAGCAGCCCCGGGACTAGCGGGGGGGCAACCCCAGAGACCCAGTACTTC.

The J gene is TRBJ2-7, the V gene TRBV5-1; 12 positions agree with TRBD2. The V segment lost 0 bases and the J segment 3 bases; nucleotides outside the gene matches: 7. This CDR3 has 17 residues. From germline, CDR1 is SGHRS and CDR2 YFSETQ. This CDR3 reads CASSLAKTSGSVYEQYF. CDR3 DNA sequence: TGCGCCAGCAGCTTGGCCAAGACTAGCGGGAGTGTCTACGAGCAGTACTTC.

This chain uses TRBV19 with TRBJ1-5; D is unclear. CDR1 is LNHDA, CDR2 SQIVND, per germline (reference sequence). CDR3 length: 11 residues. V lost 8 bases to trimming and J lost 11 bases, with 13 bases between them. The CDR3 bases are TGTGCCAGTGCCCGGGGAGGGACCCAGCATTTT. Translated, it gives CASARGGTQHF.

Concerning this clone: Other nucleotide sequences in the sample specify the same CDR3. J is TRBJ2-7 and V is TRBV9, with 9 bases fitting TRBD1. The V and J ends lost 0 bases and 2 bases, in that order; junction bases with no gene match: 3. This CDR3 has 15 amino acids. CDR1 and CDR2 (germline): SGDLS, YYNGEE. CDR3 sequence reads: CASSVGGTGTYEQYF. The CDR3 DNA reads TGTGCCAGCAGCGTAGGAGGGACAGGGACCTACGAGCAGTACTTC.

This rearrangement joins TRBV14 to TRBJ2-2, with TRBD2 as a possible D gene (5 bases). CDR1 is SGHDN, CDR2 FVKESK, per germline. This CDR3 region has 17 residues. Trimming took off 1 base at V and 3 bases at J, with 15 bases between the two ends. The CDR3 loop reads CASSQVASPIYTGELFF. CDR3 DNA sequence: TGTGCCAGCAGCCAAGTCGCTAGCCCTATCTACACCGGGGAGCTGTTTTTT. The full variable domain, completed using reference TRBV14 and TRBJ2-2, is EAGVTQFPSHSVIEKGQTVTLRCDPISGHDNLYWYRRVMGKEIKFLLHFVKESKQDESGMPNNRFLAERTGGTYSTLKVQPAELEDSGVYFCASSQVASPIYTGELFFGEGSRLTVL.